This TCR beta chain derives from a study of cytomegalovirus exposure and HLA in healthy donors. Across the study: Early released data comprised some 85 million unique TCRs from HLA-typed donors. Overall study results and limits: It was reportedly the case that the classifier diagnosed cytomegalovirus status with high specificity and sensitivity.

About this clone: Its antigen is not known.

All donors participated as healthy donors of bone marrow. When sampled, the donors appeared nominally healthy, though they likely had unrecorded immune exposures. Both 60 Vbeta primers and 13 Jbeta primers went into the PCR. Some clones are missing from TCRdb's copy, which holds only in-frame ones; the method was immunoSEQ multiplex PCR. This sample yields around 120,000 clones, of which approximately 78% are seen a single time; 5.5% to 7.5% belongs to the top ten. Germline V CDR1 and CDR2: WSHSY, SAAADI. Trimming removed 8 bases at V and 2 bases at J, with 12 bases between. This CDR3 region has 13 residues.

The V call is TRBV10-2, the J call TRBJ1-1; no definite D call. Sample: PBMCs. This clonotype was obtained from a woman aged 40 to 49 in good health and CMV-seropositive. CDR3 sequence: CASRLGDNTEAFF. The CDR3 region has the DNA TGCGCCAGCCGGTTGGGCGACAACACTGAAGCTTTCTTT.